The sequence of this T cell receptor beta chain was determined in a study of shared clonotypes between healthy human individuals. The CDR3 sequence is 12 residues long. In germline, CDR1 is GTSNPN, CDR2 SVGIG (reference sequence). Here immunoSEQ multiplex PCR was the method, and the copy in TCRdb shows in-frame clones only, minus some. The sample lists 1.5 million to 2.5 million clones, approximately 95% occurring once. CD45RO-negative cells were positively selected for CCR7, leaving out terminally differentiated effector memory CD45RA+ cells. Sequences were obtained from naive CD8+ T cells sorted from blood. The V gene is TRBV30, the J gene TRBJ2-1, with D possibly being TRBD2 (6 bases). The TCR sequence derives from a man in his late teens or twenties in good health. The chain's CDR3 is CASREFFNEQFF. DNA of the CDR3: TGTGCTTCCCGGGAGTTCTTCAATGAGCAGTTCTTC.